This TCR beta chain was captured by sequencing in a study of human T cells and chemical hapten exposure (dated by TCRdb to 2020 to 2023). Turning to the overall study: For sensitization, 2% DPC in acetone was applied to an approximately 2 cm by approximately 2 cm area of upper inner arm skin. Patients additionally received weekly therapeutic DPC doses to the scalp throughout the roughly 25-week study period. Patch testing was performed on the upper back with Finn chambers containing 0.01% DPC, and the patch tests were scored after 6 days according to International Contact Dermatitis Research Group standards. Most of the patients in the cohort were female, and the cohort covered alopecia areata with under or over 50% scalp involvement, alopecia totalis and alopecia universalis. Libraries were pooled for sequencing, and per-sample TCR yields varied mainly because of small differences in library volumes within the pool. Peripheral blood TCR repertoire changes were tracked in vivo in alopecia patients during primary and secondary sensitization to the hapten diphenylcyclopropenone (DPC). Blood samples were taken from patients before sensitization (week 0) and at 2, 6 and about 24 weeks after DPC sensitization. For TCR sequencing, blood came from 25 to 30 alopecia patients at anywhere from one to four time points (pre-sensitization, 2, 6 and 24 weeks). Study-wide findings and limitations: Patch test score was positively correlated with the number of PT1 expanded TCRs, with significance at thresholds 8, 16 and 32 but not at 4. DPC sensitization did not change how many TCRs were above 1 in 1000 frequency, and no evidence was found of alterations in global repertoire structure. After repeated subsampling, changes were observed in the strength of the expansion versus patch-test correlation and in the threshold at which the correlation became significant. Expanded TCRs formed significantly more large CDR3 similarity clusters than pre-sensitization or healthy control sets, consistent with antigen-driven responses. Because every patient had alopecia, a presumed autoimmune disease, the patients' immune response might differ from that of healthy individuals.

The method behind the library was RACE. Sequenced using a NextSeq 500. During library preparation, unique molecular identifiers were attached to individual cDNA molecules so that TCRs could be counted in a quantitative, reproducible way. For every blood RNA sample, sequencing covered both the TCR alpha and TCR beta chains. As for the original processing: Samples had a median of approximately 93,000 TCRs, with a range from roughly 20,000 to 690,600. V, J and CDR3 annotation of the TCR reads was carried out using the Decombinator software suite. For the PS versus PT1 abundance plots, all samples were subsampled to the same number of TCRs (28,000). TCRs were defined as expanded if absent before sensitization and observed at least eight times at the 2-week time point. TCRdb passed the public sequencing reads through fastp at Q25 and MiXCR, retaining productive beta sequences. Each CDR3 protein appears once, grouped with its most common genes and DNA. TCRdb's processing, not the authors', yielded these V and J calls. Counted in this sample were 150,000 to 200,000 distinct CDR3 sequences; 20% to 25% of them appeared once. The leading ten clones occupy less than 7% of the sample.

About this clonotype itself: This clone's antigen is unknown. Per-base quality was not reported, and no clone a single base away is much larger than it.

The time point label on this specimen signifies: patch test 1, 2 weeks after DPC sensitization. Per the publication, the treatment or condition label means: therapeutic diphenylcyclopropenone sensitization with weekly scalp DPC. At each patch-test visit, blood was drawn before the patch test was applied. Eligible patients were aged 18 to 70, diagnosed with alopecia, deemed suitable for DPC therapy, and excluded if pregnant. Total RNA was isolated from unfractionated whole blood collected in Tempus Blood RNA tubes. Reading the germline V gene (reference sequence) gives CDR1 DFQATT and CDR2 SNEGSKA. The CDR3 sequence holds 12 residues, the cysteine and phenylalanine included. The sequence is cut down to CDR3 DNA, 36 bases in frame from base 1. The trim is 6 bases for V and 1 base for J, with a gap of 10 bases between the germline ends.

Sample: whole blood, taken in connection with sensitization to the hapten diphenylcyclopropenone (DPC). The chain uses TRBV20-1 and TRBJ2-7; too little of a D gene remains to name it. The TCR sequence derives from a woman aged 45-65 years with alopecia areata. Some clones in this sample may be carry-over from other donors' samples. The bases read TGCAGTGCCCAGAGCAGTTCCTACGAGCAGTACTTC. It translates as CSAQSSSYEQYF.